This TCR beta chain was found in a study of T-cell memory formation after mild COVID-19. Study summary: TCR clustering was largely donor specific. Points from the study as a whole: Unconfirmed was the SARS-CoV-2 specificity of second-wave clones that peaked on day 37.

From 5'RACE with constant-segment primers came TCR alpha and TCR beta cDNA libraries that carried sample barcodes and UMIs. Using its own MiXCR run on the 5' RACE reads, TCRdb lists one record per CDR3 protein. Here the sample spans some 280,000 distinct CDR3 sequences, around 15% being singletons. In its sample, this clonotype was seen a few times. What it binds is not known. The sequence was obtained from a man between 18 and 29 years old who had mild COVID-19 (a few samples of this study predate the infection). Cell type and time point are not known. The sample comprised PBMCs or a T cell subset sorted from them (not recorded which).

CDR3 sequence: CANRDRDATEQYV. CDR3 coding DNA: TGCGCCAACCGGGACAGGGATGCTACCGAGCAGTACGTC. This chain uses TRBV10-1 with TRBJ2-7; 9 bases map to TRBD1. CDR3 length: 13 amino acids. The germline gives CDR1 WNHNN, CDR2 SYGVQD (reference sequence). Losses at the gene ends were 10 bases for V and 6 bases for J; bases not matched to a gene: 10.